The rows below give T cell receptor beta chains drawn from one sample of a study of blood T cell repertoires in COVID-19. Generated by immunoSEQ multiplex PCR, the TCRdb table keeps only in-frame clones and is missing some. The table shows over 40,000 clones, with 90% occurring only once. The sample taken for sequencing was peripheral blood. The receptors come from a woman older than 75 with acute or convalescent COVID-19. Each CDR3 is given with its conserved first and last residue. Each record gives: D gene, V gene, clone size, J gene, CDR3 DNA, CDR3 protein. D genes are given only for firm matches. The listing skips clone size in some rows; elsewhere it reads once, few, many or a size class.

>NA|TRBV7-8|NA|TRBJ2-5
TGTGCCAGCTTGCAGCCCGCGGAGGAGACCCAGTACTTC
CASLQPAEETQYF
>NA|TRBV2|NA|TRBJ1-2
TGTGCCAGCAGTTTGGACAGTCGTAACTATGGCTACACCTTC
CASSLDSRNYGYTF
>TRBD1|TRBV18|NA|TRBJ1-4
TGTGCCAGCTCCAAGGAGGCACAACAGGGGGCTTCTAATGAAAAACTGTTTTTT
CASSKEAQQGASNEKLFF
>TRBD1|TRBV7-3|NA|TRBJ2-1
TGTGCCAGCAGCTCTACAGGGGGCCGGGGCTACAATGAGCAGTTCTTC
CASSSTGGRGYNEQFF
>NA|TRBV30|NA|TRBJ2-1
TGTGCCTGGAGTTCCGAGGGCCCGGAGCAGTTCTTC
CAWSSEGPEQFF
>TRBD1|TRBV7-9|few|TRBJ2-7
TGTGCCAGCAGCAGAGACAGGGGCTCCTACGAGCAGTACTTC
CASSRDRGSYEQYF
>NA|TRBV7-8|once|TRBJ2-5
TGTGCCAGCAGCTTCGTACAGGCTACGCAAGAGACCCAGTACTTC
CASSFVQATQETQYF
>NA|TRBV5-1|NA|TRBJ1-5
TGCGCCAGATTAACAGGGTATCGGCCCCAGCATTTT
CARLTGYRPQHF
>NA|TRBV7-2|few|TRBJ1-6
TGTGCCAGCAGACAAGGTGACTTTCAAAATTCACCCCTCCACTTT
CASRQGDFQNSPLHF
>NA|TRBV11-3|few|TRBJ1-1
TGTGCCAGCATATCCCAGGGTCGCACTGAAGCTTTCTTT
CASISQGRTEAFF
>TRBD1|TRBV24-1|NA|TRBJ1-5
TGTGCCACCAGTGAGGCCGGGACAGTTCAGCCCCAGCATTTT
CATSEAGTVQPQHF
>NA|TRBV19|NA|TRBJ2-1
TGTGCCAGTAGTGTCCTTGGCCGAGCACGGGAATCCAATGAGCAGTTCTTC
CASSVLGRARESNEQFF
>TRBD1|TRBV18|NA|TRBJ1-1
TGTGCCAGCTCACCGACAGGGGGGACTGAAGCTTTCTTT
CASSPTGGTEAFF
>TRBD2|TRBV5-4|NA|TRBJ2-7
TGTGCCAGCAGCTTGGATAGGACTAGCGGGAGTTCTTACGAGCAGTACTTC
CASSLDRTSGSSYEQYF
>TRBD1|TRBV19|NA|TRBJ1-1
TGTGCCAGTAGTCCGGGACAGCCGAACACTGAAGCTTTCTTT
CASSPGQPNTEAFF
>NA|TRBV5-4|NA|TRBJ2-1
TGTGCCAGCAGAGCGGCGGGATCGGGTTACAATGAGCAGTTCTTC
CASRAAGSGYNEQFF
>NA|TRBV14|NA|TRBJ1-1
TGTGCCAGCAGCCCTTATTTGGGGACATCGAACACTGAAGCTTTCTTT
CASSPYLGTSNTEAFF
>TRBD2|TRBV7-8|NA|TRBJ2-3
TGTGCCAGCAGTAGAGGTAGACTAGCGGTCCCCACAGATACGCAGTATTTT
CASSRGRLAVPTDTQYF
>NA|TRBV27|once|TRBJ1-5
TGTGCCAGCAGTTTAAAGGGGAGCAATCAGCCCCAGCATTTT
CASSLKGSNQPQHF
>NA|TRBV28|few|TRBJ1-4
TGTGCCAGCACACCCTCAGGAGGTGAATCAGCTAATGAAAAACTGTTTTTT
CASTPSGGESANEKLFF
>TRBD1|TRBV5-6|NA|TRBJ1-1
TGTGCCAGCAGCCCGCTGGGACAGTTGAACACTGAAGCTTTCTTT
CASSPLGQLNTEAFF